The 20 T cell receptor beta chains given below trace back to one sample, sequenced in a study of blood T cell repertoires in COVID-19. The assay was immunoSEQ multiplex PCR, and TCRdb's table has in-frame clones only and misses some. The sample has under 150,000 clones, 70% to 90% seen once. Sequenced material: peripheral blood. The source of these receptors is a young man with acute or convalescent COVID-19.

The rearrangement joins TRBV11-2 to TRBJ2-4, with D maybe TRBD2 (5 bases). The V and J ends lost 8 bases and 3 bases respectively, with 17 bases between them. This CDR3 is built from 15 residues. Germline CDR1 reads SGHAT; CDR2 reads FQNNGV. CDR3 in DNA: TGTGCCAGCCGTCACGAGGCGGCGGGCAAAAACATTCAGTACTTC. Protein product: CASRHEAAGKNIQYF.

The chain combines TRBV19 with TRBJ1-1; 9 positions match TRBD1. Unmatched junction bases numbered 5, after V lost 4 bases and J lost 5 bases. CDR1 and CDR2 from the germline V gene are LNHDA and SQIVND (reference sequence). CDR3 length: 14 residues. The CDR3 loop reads CASSTQGAWTEAFF. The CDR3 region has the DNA TGTGCCAGTAGTACACAGGGGGCTTGGACTGAAGCTTTCTTT.

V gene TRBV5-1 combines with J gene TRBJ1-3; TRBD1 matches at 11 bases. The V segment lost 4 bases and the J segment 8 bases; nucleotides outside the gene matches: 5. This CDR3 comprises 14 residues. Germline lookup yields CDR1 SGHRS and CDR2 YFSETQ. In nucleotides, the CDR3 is TGCGCCAGCAGCCCGGGACAGGGGGTAGACACCATATATTTT. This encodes CASSPGQGVDTIYF.

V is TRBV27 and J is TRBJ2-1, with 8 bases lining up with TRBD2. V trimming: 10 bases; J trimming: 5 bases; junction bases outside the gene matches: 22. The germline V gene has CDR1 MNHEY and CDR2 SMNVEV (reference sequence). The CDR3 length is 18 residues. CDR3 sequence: CATGGARGHTIAHNEQFF. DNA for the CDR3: TGTGCCACGGGGGGGGCTCGCGGGCACACAATTGCCCACAATGAGCAGTTCTTC.

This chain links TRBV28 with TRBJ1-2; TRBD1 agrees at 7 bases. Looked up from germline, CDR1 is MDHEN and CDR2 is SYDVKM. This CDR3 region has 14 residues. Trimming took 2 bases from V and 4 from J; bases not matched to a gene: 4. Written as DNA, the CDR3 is TGTGCCAGCAGTTTAGGACAGGTCGCCTATGGCTACACCTTC. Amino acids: CASSLGQVAYGYTF.

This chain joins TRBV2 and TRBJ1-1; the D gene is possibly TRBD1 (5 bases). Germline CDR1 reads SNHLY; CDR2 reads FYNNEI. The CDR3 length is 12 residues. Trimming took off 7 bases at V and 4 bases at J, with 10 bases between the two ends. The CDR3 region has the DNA TGTGCCAGCAATACCCAGGGCACTGAAGCTTTCTTT. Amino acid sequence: CASNTQGTEAFF.

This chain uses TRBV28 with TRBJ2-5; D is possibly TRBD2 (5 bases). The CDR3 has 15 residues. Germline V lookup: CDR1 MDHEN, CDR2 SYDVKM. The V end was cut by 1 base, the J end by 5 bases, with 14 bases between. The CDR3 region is CASSLSIEGSETQYF. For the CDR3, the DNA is TGTGCCAGCAGTTTATCAATCGAGGGCAGTGAGACCCAGTACTTC.

CDR3 in DNA: TGTGCCAGCTCACCACCGGGACAGGGGTGGGGTCGCAATGAGCAGTTCTTC. It is translated as CASSPPGQGWGRNEQFF. This sequence joins TRBV18 and TRBJ2-1, with 10 bases lining up with TRBD1. Losses at the gene ends were 0 bases for V and 6 bases for J; bases not matched to a gene: 8. The CDR3 runs 17 residues. The germline V gene has CDR1 KGHSH and CDR2 LQKENI.

CDR3 sequence: CASSPGQSWSPLHF. The CDR3 region has the DNA TGCGCCAGCAGCCCAGGACAGTCCTGGTCACCCCTCCACTTT. The chain uses TRBV4-3 and TRBJ1-6; a possible D gene is TRBD1 (6 bases). The CDR3 sequence is 14 residues long. V was cut by 4 bases and J by 10 bases, with 14 bases left in between. Germline CDR1 LGHNA, CDR2 YSLEER.

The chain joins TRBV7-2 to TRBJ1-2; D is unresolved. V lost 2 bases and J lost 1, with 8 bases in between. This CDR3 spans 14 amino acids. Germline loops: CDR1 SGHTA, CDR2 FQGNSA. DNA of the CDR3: TGTGCCAGCAGCTTAATTCAGGATAACTATGGCTACACCTTC. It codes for CASSLIQDNYGYTF.

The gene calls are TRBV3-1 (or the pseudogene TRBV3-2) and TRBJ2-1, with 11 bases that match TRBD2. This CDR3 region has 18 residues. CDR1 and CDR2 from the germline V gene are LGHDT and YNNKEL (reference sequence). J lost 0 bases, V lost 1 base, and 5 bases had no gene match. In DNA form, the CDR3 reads TGTGCCAGCAGCCAAGCCCTAGCGGGAGGTCACTCCTACAATGAGCAGTTCTTC. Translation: CASSQALAGGHSYNEQFF.

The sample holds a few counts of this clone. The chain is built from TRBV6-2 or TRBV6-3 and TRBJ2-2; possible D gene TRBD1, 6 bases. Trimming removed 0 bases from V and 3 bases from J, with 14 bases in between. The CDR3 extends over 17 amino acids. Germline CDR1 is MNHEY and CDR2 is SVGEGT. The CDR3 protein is CASSYSMGAGDTGELFF. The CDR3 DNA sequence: TGTGCCAGCAGTTACTCGATGGGAGCAGGGGACACCGGGGAGCTGTTTTTT.

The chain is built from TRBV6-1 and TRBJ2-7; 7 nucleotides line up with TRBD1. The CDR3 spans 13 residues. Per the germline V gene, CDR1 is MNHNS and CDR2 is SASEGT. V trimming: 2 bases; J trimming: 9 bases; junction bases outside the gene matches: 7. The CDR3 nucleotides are TGTGCCAGCAGTGAACTGAACAGGGGTGGGCAGTACGTC. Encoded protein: CASSELNRGGQYV.

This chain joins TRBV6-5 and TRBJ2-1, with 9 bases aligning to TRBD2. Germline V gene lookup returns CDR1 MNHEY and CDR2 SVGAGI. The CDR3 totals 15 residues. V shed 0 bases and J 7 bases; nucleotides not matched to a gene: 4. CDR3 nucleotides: TGTGCCAGCAGTTACTCCGGACTAGCGACAAATGAGCAGTTCTTC. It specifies CASSYSGLATNEQFF.

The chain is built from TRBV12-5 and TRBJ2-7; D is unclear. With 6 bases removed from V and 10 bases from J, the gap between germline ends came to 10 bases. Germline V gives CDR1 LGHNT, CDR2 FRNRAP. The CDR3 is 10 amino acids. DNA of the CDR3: TGTGCTAGTGGGAGTGAAAATCAGTACTTC. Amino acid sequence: CASGSENQYF.

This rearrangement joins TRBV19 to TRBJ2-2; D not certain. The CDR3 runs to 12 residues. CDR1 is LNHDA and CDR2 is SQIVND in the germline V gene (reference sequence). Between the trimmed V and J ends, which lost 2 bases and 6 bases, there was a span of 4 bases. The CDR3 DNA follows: TGTGCCAGTAGTATACTTCCCGGGGAGCTGTTTTTT. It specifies CASSILPGELFF.

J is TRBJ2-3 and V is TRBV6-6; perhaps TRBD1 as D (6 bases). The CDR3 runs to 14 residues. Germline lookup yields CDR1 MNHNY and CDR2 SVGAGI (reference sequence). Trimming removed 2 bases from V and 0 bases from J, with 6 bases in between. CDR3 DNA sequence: TGTGCCAGCAGTTACAGGGGGAGCACAGATACGCAGTATTTT. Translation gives CASSYRGSTDTQYF.

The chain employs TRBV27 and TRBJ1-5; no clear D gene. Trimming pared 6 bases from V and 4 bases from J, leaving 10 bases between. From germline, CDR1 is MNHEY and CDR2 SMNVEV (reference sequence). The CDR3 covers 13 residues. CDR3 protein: CASRKFGNQPQHF. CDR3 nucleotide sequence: TGTGCCAGCAGAAAGTTCGGTAATCAGCCCCAGCATTTT.

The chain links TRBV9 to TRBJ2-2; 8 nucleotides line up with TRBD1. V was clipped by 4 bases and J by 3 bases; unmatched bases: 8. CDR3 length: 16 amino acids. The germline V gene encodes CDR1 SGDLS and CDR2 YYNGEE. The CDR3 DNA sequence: TGTGCCAGCAGCCCTCGGACAGGGTTTGACACCGGGGAGCTGTTTTTT. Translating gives CASSPRTGFDTGELFF. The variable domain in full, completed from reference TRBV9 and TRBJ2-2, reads DSGVTQTPKHLITATGQRVTLRCSPRSGDLSVYWYQQSLDQGLQFLIQYYNGEERAKGNILERFSAQQFPDLHSELNLSSLELGDSALYFCASSPRTGFDTGELFFGEGSRLTVL.

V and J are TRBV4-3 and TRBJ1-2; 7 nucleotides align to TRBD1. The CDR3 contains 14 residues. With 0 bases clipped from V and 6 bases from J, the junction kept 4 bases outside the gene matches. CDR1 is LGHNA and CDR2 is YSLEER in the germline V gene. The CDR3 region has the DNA TGCGCCAGCAGCCAAGACGTCGACAGGGATGGCTACACCTTC. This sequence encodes CASSQDVDRDGYTF.